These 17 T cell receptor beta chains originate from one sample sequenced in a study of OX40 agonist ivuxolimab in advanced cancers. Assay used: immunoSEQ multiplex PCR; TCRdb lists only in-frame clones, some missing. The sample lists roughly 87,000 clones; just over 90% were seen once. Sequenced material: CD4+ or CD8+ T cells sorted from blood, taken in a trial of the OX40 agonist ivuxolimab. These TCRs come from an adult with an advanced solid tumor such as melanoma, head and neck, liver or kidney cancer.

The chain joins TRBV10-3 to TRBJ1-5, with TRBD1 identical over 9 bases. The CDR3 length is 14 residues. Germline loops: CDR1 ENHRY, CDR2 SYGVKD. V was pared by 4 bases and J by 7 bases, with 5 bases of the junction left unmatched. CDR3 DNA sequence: TGTGCCATCAGTGGGACAGGGGACGGACAGCCCCAGCATTTT. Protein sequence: CAISGTGDGQPQHF.

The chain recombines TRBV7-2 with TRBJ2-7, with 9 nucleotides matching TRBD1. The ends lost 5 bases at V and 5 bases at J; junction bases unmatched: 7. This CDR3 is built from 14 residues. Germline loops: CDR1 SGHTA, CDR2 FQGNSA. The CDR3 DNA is TGTGCCAGCAGCCAGAAGGGACAGGGCAACGAGCAGTACTTC. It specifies CASSQKGQGNEQYF. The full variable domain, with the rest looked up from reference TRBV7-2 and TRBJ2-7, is GAGVSQSPSNKVTEKGKDVELRCDPISGHTALYWYRQSLGQGLEFLIYFQGNSAPDKSGLPSDRFSAERTGGSVSTLTIQRTQQEDSAVYLCASSQKGQGNEQYFGPGTRLTVT.

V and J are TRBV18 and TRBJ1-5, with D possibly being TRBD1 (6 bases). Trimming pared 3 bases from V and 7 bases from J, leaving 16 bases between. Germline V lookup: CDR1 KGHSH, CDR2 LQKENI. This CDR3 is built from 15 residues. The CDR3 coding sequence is TGTGCCAGCTCACCGAGACAGGCCCTTGAGCAGCCCCAGCATTTT. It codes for CASSPRQALEQPQHF. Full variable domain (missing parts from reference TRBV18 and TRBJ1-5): NAGVMQNPRHLVRRRGQEARLRCSPMKGHSHVYWYRQLPEEGLKFMVYLQKENIIDESGMPKERFSAEFPKEGPSILRIQQVVRGDSAAYFCASSPRQALEQPQHFGDGTRLSIL.

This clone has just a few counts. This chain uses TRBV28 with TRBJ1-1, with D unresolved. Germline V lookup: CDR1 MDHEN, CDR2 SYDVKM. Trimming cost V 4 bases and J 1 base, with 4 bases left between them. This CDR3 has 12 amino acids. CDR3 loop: CASSSSNTEAFF. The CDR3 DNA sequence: TGTGCCAGCAGTTCCTCGAACACTGAAGCTTTCTTT.

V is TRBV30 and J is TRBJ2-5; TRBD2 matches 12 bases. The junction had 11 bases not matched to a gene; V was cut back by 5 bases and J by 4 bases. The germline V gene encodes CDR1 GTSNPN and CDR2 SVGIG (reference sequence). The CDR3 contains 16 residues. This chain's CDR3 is CAWSGLAGLSRETQYF. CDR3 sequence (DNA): TGTGCCTGGTCGGGACTAGCGGGTTTAAGTAGAGAGACCCAGTACTTC. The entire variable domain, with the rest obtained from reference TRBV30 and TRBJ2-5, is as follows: SQTIHQWPATLVQPVGSPLSLECTVEGTSNPNLYWYRQAAGRGLQLLFYSVGIGQISSEVPQNLSASRPQDRQFILSSKKLLLSDSGFYLCAWSGLAGLSRETQYFGPGTRLLVL.

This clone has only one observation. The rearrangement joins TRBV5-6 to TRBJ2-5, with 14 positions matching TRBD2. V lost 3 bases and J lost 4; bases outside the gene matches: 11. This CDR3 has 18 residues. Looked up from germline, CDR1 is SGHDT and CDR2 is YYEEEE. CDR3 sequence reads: CASSSGGTSGSRTETQYF. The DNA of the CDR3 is TGTGCCAGCAGCTCAGGAGGGACTAGCGGGAGTCGTACAGAGACCCAGTACTTC. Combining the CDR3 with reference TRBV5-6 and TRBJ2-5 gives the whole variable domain DAGVTQSPTHLIKTRGQQVTLRCSPKSGHDTVSWYQQALGQGPQFIFQYYEEEERQRGNFPDRFSGHQFPNYSSELNVNALLLGDSALYLCASSSGGTSGSRTETQYFGPGTRLLVL.

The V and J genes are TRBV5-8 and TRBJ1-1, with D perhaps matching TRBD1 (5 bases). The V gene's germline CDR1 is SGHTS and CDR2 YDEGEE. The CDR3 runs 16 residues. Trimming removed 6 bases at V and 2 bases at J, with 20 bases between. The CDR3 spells CASTRGRGGGNTEAFF. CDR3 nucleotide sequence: TGTGCCAGCACCCGAGGGAGGGGCGGTGGTAACACTGAAGCTTTCTTT.

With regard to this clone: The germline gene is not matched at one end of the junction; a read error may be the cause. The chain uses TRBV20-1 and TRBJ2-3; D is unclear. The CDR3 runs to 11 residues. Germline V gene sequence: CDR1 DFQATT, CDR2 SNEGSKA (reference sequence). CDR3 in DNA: TGCAGTGATTATAGCATAGATACGCAGTATTTT. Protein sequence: CSDYSIDTQYF.

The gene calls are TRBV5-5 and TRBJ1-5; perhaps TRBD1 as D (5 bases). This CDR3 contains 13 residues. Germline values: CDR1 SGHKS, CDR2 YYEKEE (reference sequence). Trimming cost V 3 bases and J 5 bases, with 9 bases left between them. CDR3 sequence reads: CASSWDLDQPQHF. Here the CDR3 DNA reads TGTGCCAGCAGCTGGGACCTAGATCAGCCCCAGCATTTT. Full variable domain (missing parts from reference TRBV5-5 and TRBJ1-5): DAGVTQSPTHLIKTRGQQVTLRCSPISGHKSVSWYQQVLGQGPQFIFQYYEKEERGRGNFPDRFSARQFPNYSSELNVNALLLGDSALYLCASSWDLDQPQHFGDGTRLSIL.

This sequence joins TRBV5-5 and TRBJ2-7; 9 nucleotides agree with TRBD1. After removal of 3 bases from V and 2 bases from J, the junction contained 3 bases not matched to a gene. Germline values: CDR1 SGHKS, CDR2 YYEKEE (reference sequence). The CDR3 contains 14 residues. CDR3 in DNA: TGTGCCAGCAGCTCCGGGACAGGGACCTACGAGCAGTACTTC. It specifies CASSSGTGTYEQYF.

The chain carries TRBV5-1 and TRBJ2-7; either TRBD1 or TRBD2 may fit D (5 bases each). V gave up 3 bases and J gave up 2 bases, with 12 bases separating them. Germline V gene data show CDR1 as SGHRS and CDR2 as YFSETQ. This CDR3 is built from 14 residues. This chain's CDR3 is CASSSGTVTYEQYF. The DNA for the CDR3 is TGCGCCAGCAGCTCGGGGACGGTCACCTACGAGCAGTACTTC. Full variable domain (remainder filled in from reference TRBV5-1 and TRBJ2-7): KAGVTQTPRYLIKTRGQQVTLSCSPISGHRSVSWYQQTPGQGLQFLFEYFSETQRNKGNFPGRFSGRQFSNSRSEMNVSTLELGDSALYLCASSSGTVTYEQYFGPGTRLTVT.

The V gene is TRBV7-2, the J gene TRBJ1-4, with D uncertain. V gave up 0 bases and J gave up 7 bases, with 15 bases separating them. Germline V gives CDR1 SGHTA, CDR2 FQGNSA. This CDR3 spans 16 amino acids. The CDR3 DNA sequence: TGTGCCAGCAGCTTAGCTGATCCGGGGTTGGGTGAAAAACTGTTTTTT. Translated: CASSLADPGLGEKLFF.

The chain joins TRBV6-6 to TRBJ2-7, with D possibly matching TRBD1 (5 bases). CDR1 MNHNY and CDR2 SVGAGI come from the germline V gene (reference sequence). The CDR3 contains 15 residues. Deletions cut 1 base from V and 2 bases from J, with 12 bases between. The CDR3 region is CASSYFGQGTYEQYF. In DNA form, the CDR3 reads TGTGCCAGCAGTTACTTCGGGCAGGGAACCTACGAGCAGTACTTC.

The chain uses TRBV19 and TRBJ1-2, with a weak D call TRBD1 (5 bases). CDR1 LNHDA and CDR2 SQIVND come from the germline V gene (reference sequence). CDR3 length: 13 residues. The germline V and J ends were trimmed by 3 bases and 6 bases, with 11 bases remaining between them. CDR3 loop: CASSISRVDGYTF. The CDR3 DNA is TGTGCCAGTAGTATCTCCAGGGTAGATGGCTACACCTTC. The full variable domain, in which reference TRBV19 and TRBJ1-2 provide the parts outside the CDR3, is DGGITQSPKYLFRKEGQNVTLSCEQNLNHDAMYWYRQDPGQGLRLIYYSQIVNDFQKGDIAEGYSVSREKKESFPLTVTSAQKNPTAFYLCASSISRVDGYTFGSGTRLTVV.

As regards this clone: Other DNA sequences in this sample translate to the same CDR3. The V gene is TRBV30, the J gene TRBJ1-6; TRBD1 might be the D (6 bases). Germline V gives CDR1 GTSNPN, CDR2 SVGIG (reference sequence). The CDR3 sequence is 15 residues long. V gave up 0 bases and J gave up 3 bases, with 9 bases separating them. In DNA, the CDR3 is TGTGCCTGGAGTGTACTGACAGGCTATAATTCACCCCTCCACTTT. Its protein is CAWSVLTGYNSPLHF.

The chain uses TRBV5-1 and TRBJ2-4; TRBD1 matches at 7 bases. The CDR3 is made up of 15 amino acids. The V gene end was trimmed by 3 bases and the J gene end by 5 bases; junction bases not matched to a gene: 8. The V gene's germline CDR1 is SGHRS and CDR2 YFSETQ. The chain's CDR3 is CASSSSPGTENIQYF. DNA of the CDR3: TGCGCCAGCAGCTCCAGTCCCGGGACAGAAAACATTCAGTACTTC.

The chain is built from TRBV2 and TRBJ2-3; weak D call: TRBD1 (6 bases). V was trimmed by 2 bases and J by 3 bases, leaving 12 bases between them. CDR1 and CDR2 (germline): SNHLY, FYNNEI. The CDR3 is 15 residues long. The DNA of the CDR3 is TGTGCCAGCAGTGAACCACAGGGCTGGACAGATACGCAGTATTTT. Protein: CASSEPQGWTDTQYF. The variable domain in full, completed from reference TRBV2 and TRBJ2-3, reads EPEVTQTPSHQVTQMGQEVILRCVPISNHLYFYWYRQILGQKVEFLVSFYNNEISEKSEIFDDQFSVERPDGSNFTLKIRSTKLEDSAMYFCASSEPQGWTDTQYFGPGTRLTVL.